What follows are 29 T cell receptor beta chains derived from one specimen sequenced in a study of multiple sclerosis patients with progressive multifocal leukoencephalopathy. Time point of the sample: before natalizumab initiation. Data came from immunoSEQ multiplex PCR; TCRdb stores just in-frame clones and leaves some out. The sample records more than 25,000 clones, 70% to 90% being singletons. The sample comprised PBMCs. These receptors were obtained from a human donor with multiple sclerosis.

This chain links TRBV10-2 with TRBJ2-1; D unresolved. Per the germline V gene, CDR1 is WSHSY and CDR2 is SAAADI. There are 12 residues in the CDR3. Trimming left V 6 bases short and J 4 bases short, with 7 bases between. CDR3 residues: CASSYEYNEQFF. CDR3 coding DNA: TGCGCCAGCAGCTATGAGTACAATGAGCAGTTCTTC.

The V gene is TRBV10-1, the J gene TRBJ2-2; D uncertain. The ends were cut back, 4 bases at V and 5 bases at J, with 8 bases in the middle. Germline CDR1 WNHNN, CDR2 SYGVQD (reference sequence). The CDR3 is 13 residues long. Here the CDR3 reads CASSALRTGELFF. The CDR3 DNA reads as TGCGCCAGCAGTGCACTTCGAACCGGGGAGCTGTTTTTT.

This chain joins TRBV19 and TRBJ1-1; 9 nucleotides line up with TRBD1. The CDR3 extends over 14 amino acids. V lost 5 bases and J lost 5; bases outside the gene matches: 6. Per germline, CDR1 LNHDA and CDR2 SQIVND (reference sequence). CDR3 region: CASSLGTGKTEAFF. The CDR3 region has the DNA TGTGCCAGTAGTCTCGGGACAGGGAAAACTGAAGCTTTCTTT.

This clone was seen only once. The CDR3 here is CASSLDSGRGKNNEQFF. The DNA for the CDR3 is TGTGCCAGCAGCTTAGATTCGGGGCGGGGGAAAAACAATGAGCAGTTCTTC. V and J are TRBV11-3 and TRBJ2-1; 7 nucleotides match TRBD2. J lost 5 bases, V lost 0 bases, and 10 bases had no gene match. CDR3 length equals 17 residues. Per the germline V gene, CDR1 is SGHNT and CDR2 is YENEEA.

This clone has only one observation. The chain combines TRBV18 with TRBJ2-1; 11 bases are shared with TRBD1. Per germline, CDR1 KGHSH and CDR2 LQKENI. The J segment lost 6 bases and the V segment lost 1 base, leaving 11 bases of the junction unmatched. The CDR3 extends over 18 amino acids. The CDR3 DNA is TGTGCCAGCTCACCACAGGGACAGGGGGTACGTGTTGGCAATGAGCAGTTCTTC. Translated: CASSPQGQGVRVGNEQFF.

The chain uses TRBV20-1 and TRBJ2-3, with D uncertain. CDR3 length: 11 residues. Germline V gene sequence: CDR1 DFQATT, CDR2 SNEGSKA (reference sequence). V was clipped by 4 bases and J by 2 bases, with 4 bases between them. The DNA of the CDR3 is TGCAGTGCTACCCACACAGATACGCAGTATTTT. The encoded protein is CSATHTDTQYF.

This chain uses TRBV5-1 with TRBJ2-1; 7 nucleotides agree with TRBD2. V gave up 2 bases and J gave up 3 bases; unmatched junction bases: 14. Germline V CDR1 and CDR2: SGHRS, YFSETQ. The CDR3 length is 18 residues. CDR3 sequence reads: CASSFIGLLGGSYNEQFF. The CDR3 DNA sequence: TGCGCCAGCAGCTTTATAGGCTTGTTGGGGGGGAGCTACAATGAGCAGTTCTTC.

The V and J genes are TRBV6-5 and TRBJ2-7; 9 bases map to TRBD2. V shed 6 bases and J 1 base; nucleotides not matched to a gene: 7. The CDR3 spans 15 residues. Germline V gives CDR1 MNHEY, CDR2 SVGAGI. CDR3 protein: CASSRTAGGSYEQYF. In DNA form, the CDR3 reads TGTGCCAGCAGCCGGACGGCGGGGGGGTCCTACGAGCAGTACTTC.

J is TRBJ2-3 and V is TRBV5-1; 13 positions match TRBD2. The V gene's germline CDR1 is SGHRS and CDR2 YFSETQ. With V trimmed by 3 bases and J by 0 bases, 7 bases remained unmatched. The CDR3 totals 18 residues. The CDR3 nucleotides are TGCGCCAGCAGCTCCACCGGGACTAGCGGGGCTAGCACAGATACGCAGTATTTT. Protein: CASSSTGTSGASTDTQYF.

The rearrangement joins TRBV4-1 to TRBJ1-1; D is uncertain. Per germline, CDR1 MGHRA and CDR2 YSYEKL. This CDR3 contains 15 residues. The V end lost 1 base, the J end lost 1 base, and 10 bases lay between the germline ends. CDR3 bases: TGCGCCAGCAGCCAAGGTGAACGGACGAACACTGAAGCTTTCTTT. Amino acid sequence: CASSQGERTNTEAFF.

This chain links TRBV2 with TRBJ2-7; 7 positions match TRBD1. Germline assignment: CDR1 SNHLY and CDR2 FYNNEI. The ends lost 6 bases at V and 3 bases at J; junction bases unmatched: 14. The CDR3 runs to 16 residues. CDR3 in amino acids: CASRAIGGHKSYEQYF. DNA for the CDR3: TGTGCCAGCAGGGCCATAGGGGGCCATAAAAGCTACGAGCAGTACTTC.

The chain couples TRBV5-1 to TRBJ1-6; a weak D match, TRBD1 (5 bases). Germline assignment: CDR1 SGHRS and CDR2 YFSETQ. The V gene lost 4 bases and the J gene lost 6 bases, with 14 bases spanning the gap. CDR3 size: 15 residues. CDR3 loop: CASSLARGLNSPLHF. The CDR3 DNA reads TGCGCCAGCAGCCTCGCCCGGGGCCTTAATTCACCCCTCCACTTT.

The V gene is TRBV28, the J gene TRBJ1-1; TRBD1 is a possible D gene (5 bases). CDR3 length: 12 residues. Germline CDR1 MDHEN, CDR2 SYDVKM. The V end lost 7 bases, the J end lost 2 bases, and 8 bases lay between the germline ends. As DNA, the CDR3 is TGTGCCAGCAAACAGGCCAACACTGAAGCTTTCTTT. Protein product: CASKQANTEAFF.

This clone was observed a few times. V usage is TRBV2 and J usage is TRBJ2-3; D tentatively reads TRBD1 or TRBD2 (6 bases each). This CDR3 is built from 15 residues. V lost 3 bases and J 2 bases, leaving 12 bases between the germline ends. Germline V CDR1 and CDR2: SNHLY, FYNNEI. Here the CDR3 reads CASSERGASTDTQYF. The DNA of the CDR3 is TGTGCCAGCAGTGAGAGGGGGGCTTCCACAGATACGCAGTATTTT. The whole variable domain, filled in from reference TRBV2 and TRBJ2-3, reads EPEVTQTPSHQVTQMGQEVILRCVPISNHLYFYWYRQILGQKVEFLVSFYNNEISEKSEIFDDQFSVERPDGSNFTLKIRSTKLEDSAMYFCASSERGASTDTQYFGPGTRLTVL.

The chain joins TRBV9 to TRBJ2-7; D is undetermined. The CDR3 is 14 residues long. In germline, CDR1 is SGDLS, CDR2 YYNGEE. V was trimmed by 0 bases and J by 6 bases, leaving 13 bases between them. The CDR3 nucleotides are TGTGCCAGCAGCGTAGGACGGATCGAAAGCGAGCAGTACTTC. The encoded protein is CASSVGRIESEQYF.

This clone was found once. This rearrangement joins TRBV19 to TRBJ1-1, with TRBD1 matching over 11 bases. The CDR3 contains 17 residues. CDR1 is LNHDA and CDR2 is SQIVND in the germline V gene (reference sequence). J gave up 4 bases and V 3 bases, and 10 bases lay outside the gene matches. The CDR3 is CASSILLAGTGGTEAFF. CDR3 bases: TGTGCCAGTAGTATCCTCCTAGCCGGGACAGGGGGCACTGAAGCTTTCTTT.

The CDR3 spells CASSSTISPKQDEKLFF. CDR3 DNA sequence: TGCGCCAGCAGCTCAACTATCTCCCCCAAACAGGATGAAAAACTGTTTTTT. The chain is built from TRBV5-1 and TRBJ1-4; maybe TRBD1 (5 bases). Germline V CDR1 and CDR2: SGHRS, YFSETQ. The CDR3 loop spans 17 amino acids. V shed 3 bases and J shed 6 bases, with 21 bases lying between them.

About this clone itself: At one end, the junction sequence differs from germline, possibly due to a read error. The chain has TRBV6-5 and TRBJ2-5, with 8 bases matching TRBD2. Germline lookup yields CDR1 MNHEY and CDR2 SVGAGI. The CDR3 is made up of 14 amino acids. CDR3 sequence: CAGRSAGGQETQYF. In nucleotides, the CDR3 is TGTGCCGGCAGGTCTGCGGGGGGCCAAGAGACCCAGTACTTC.

This clone was observed a single time. V gene TRBV7-2 combines with J gene TRBJ2-5; D is uncertain. The J call is doubtful: the DNA matches TRBJ2-7 better. The CDR3 is 12 amino acids. The germline gives CDR1 SGHTA, CDR2 FQGNSA. CDR3 coding DNA: TGTGCCAGCAGCTTAGTTCCCTACGAGCAGTACTTC. Residues: CASSLVPYEQYF.

This chain connects TRBV7-3 to TRBJ2-1; 9 bases agree with TRBD1. This CDR3 has 13 amino acids. J lost 5 bases, V lost 5 bases, and 1 base had no gene match. Per the germline V gene, CDR1 is SGHTA and CDR2 is FQGTGA. CDR3 loop: CASSRDRDNEQFF. The CDR3 DNA is TGTGCCAGCAGCCGGGACAGGGACAATGAGCAGTTCTTC.

This clone is a singleton in its sample. The V and J genes are TRBV13 and TRBJ1-1; D is unclear. The ends were cut back, 5 bases at V and 8 bases at J, with 18 bases in the middle. This CDR3 spans 14 amino acids. Germline V CDR1 and CDR2: PRHDT, FYEKMQ (reference sequence). The DNA of the CDR3 is TGTGCCAGCAGCCTTAAAGGACTGTTGGGCGAAGCTTTCTTT. This codes for CASSLKGLLGEAFF.

This clone was observed a single time. The chain combines TRBV5-4 with TRBJ2-7; D gene ambiguous. With 4 bases removed from V and 4 bases from J, the gap between germline ends came to 9 bases. The CDR3 runs to 12 residues. CDR1 SGHNT and CDR2 YYREEE come from the germline V gene (reference sequence). This chain's CDR3 is CASSRESYEQYF. The CDR3 region has the DNA TGTGCCAGCAGCCGCGAATCTTACGAGCAGTACTTC.

The chain joins TRBV6-6 to TRBJ1-2; 10 bases fit TRBD1. The V gene end was trimmed by 5 bases and the J gene end by 6 bases; junction bases not matched to a gene: 9. CDR1 is MNHNY and CDR2 is SVGAGI in the germline V gene (reference sequence). The CDR3 covers 15 residues. CDR3 protein: CASSLGTGVEDGYTF. CDR3 nucleotide sequence: TGTGCCAGCAGTCTAGGGACAGGGGTTGAGGATGGCTACACCTTC.

The chain carries TRBV7-2 and TRBJ2-5; 9 nucleotides agree with TRBD1. The germline gives CDR1 SGHTA, CDR2 FQGNSA. The CDR3 contains 16 residues. The junction had 18 bases not matched to a gene; V was cut back by 5 bases and J by 11 bases. The CDR3 reads CASSRGAQGAMGEQYF. As DNA, the CDR3 is TGTGCCAGCAGCAGGGGGGCACAGGGGGCCATGGGGGAGCAGTACTTC.

The J gene is TRBJ2-7, the V gene TRBV6-5, with D unclear. CDR3 length: 14 residues. Trimming pared 0 bases from V and 3 bases from J, leaving 9 bases between. Germline CDR1 MNHEY, CDR2 SVGAGI. The CDR3 bases are TGTGCCAGCAGTTACTCCTCTGGGGACTACGAGCAGTACTTC. This gives the protein CASSYSSGDYEQYF.

The chain recombines TRBV14 with TRBJ1-3, with D hard to call. Per the germline V gene, CDR1 is SGHDN and CDR2 is FVKESK. CDR3 size: 14 residues. Deletions cut 10 bases from V and 4 bases from J, with 17 bases between. CDR3 protein: CATSGQFRGNTIYF. CDR3 coding DNA: TGTGCCACCTCAGGTCAATTTCGGGGAAACACCATATATTTT.

V gene TRBV9 combines with J gene TRBJ2-3; TRBD1 matches 7 bases. The CDR3 has 16 amino acids. The trim removed 0 bases at V and 4 bases at J, leaving 8 bases unmatched. The germline V gene encodes CDR1 SGDLS and CDR2 YYNGEE. CDR3 residues: CASSVEGGALADTQYF. As DNA, the CDR3 is TGTGCCAGCAGCGTAGAAGGGGGCGCCCTGGCAGATACGCAGTATTTT. Using reference TRBV9 and TRBJ2-3 for the parts outside the CDR3, the full variable domain is DSGVTQTPKHLITATGQRVTLRCSPRSGDLSVYWYQQSLDQGLQFLIQYYNGEERAKGNILERFSAQQFPDLHSELNLSSLELGDSALYFCASSVEGGALADTQYFGPGTRLTVL.

This sequence joins TRBV19 and TRBJ1-5; possibly TRBD1 for D (5 bases). Trimming took 4 bases from V and 7 from J, leaving 26 bases between them. From germline, CDR1 is LNHDA and CDR2 SQIVND (reference sequence). CDR3 size: 18 residues. The DNA of the CDR3 is TGTGCCAGTAGTACACAACGGGGGGTGGGGACCTCGGGCCAGCCCCAGCATTTT. As protein: CASSTQRGVGTSGQPQHF. The whole variable domain, remainder taken from reference TRBV19 and TRBJ1-5, is DGGITQSPKYLFRKEGQNVTLSCEQNLNHDAMYWYRQDPGQGLRLIYYSQIVNDFQKGDIAEGYSVSREKKESFPLTVTSAQKNPTAFYLCASSTQRGVGTSGQPQHFGDGTRLSIL.

This chain connects TRBV25-1 to TRBJ1-2; perhaps TRBD1 as D (5 bases). V lost 6 bases to trimming and J lost 6 bases, with 17 bases between them. The V gene's germline CDR1 is MGHDK and CDR2 SYGVNS. The CDR3 is 14 amino acids. Here the CDR3 DNA reads TGTGCCAGCAGGGGGGAGGTTAGGGTGGATGGCTACACCTTC. It codes for CASRGEVRVDGYTF.